These 8 T cell receptor beta chains originate from one sample sequenced in a study of cytomegalovirus exposure and HLA in healthy donors. Use of 60 Vbeta and 13 Jbeta primers characterized the PCR. Generated by immunoSEQ multiplex PCR, the TCRdb table keeps only in-frame clones and is missing some. The table records about 94,000 clones, 50% to 75% of them present only once. What was sequenced was PBMCs. All receptors come from a man aged 30-40 years in good health and CMV-seronegative.

The chain links TRBV5-1 to TRBJ2-2; 14 positions match TRBD2. The CDR3 totals 17 residues. The V gene's germline CDR1 is SGHRS and CDR2 YFSETQ. The V and J ends lost 4 bases and 4 bases, in that order; junction bases with no gene match: 6. CDR3 sequence reads: CASSQTSGGEGTGELFF. Here the CDR3 DNA reads TGCGCCAGCAGCCAGACTAGCGGGGGGGAAGGCACCGGGGAGCTGTTTTTT.

The gene calls are TRBV27 and TRBJ2-2; 9 bases are shared with TRBD1. Germline CDR1 reads MNHEY; CDR2 reads SMNVEV (reference sequence). V gave up 4 bases and J gave up 6 bases; unmatched junction bases: 6. The CDR3 totals 15 residues. In DNA, the CDR3 is TGTGCCAGCAGTTCACAGGGGGCTTTTGCCGGGGAGCTGTTTTTT. Its protein product is CASSSQGAFAGELFF.

This chain joins TRBV5-1 and TRBJ1-5; D not resolved. V lost 1 base and J 4 bases, leaving 9 bases between the germline ends. The CDR3 totals 14 residues. Germline V gives CDR1 SGHRS, CDR2 YFSETQ. CDR3 in amino acids: CASSLYPGNQPQHF. The CDR3 DNA is TGCGCCAGCAGCTTGTATCCGGGAAATCAGCCCCAGCATTTT.

The V and J genes are TRBV5-1 and TRBJ2-3, with TRBD1 matching over 7 bases. CDR1 and CDR2 (germline): SGHRS, YFSETQ. Germline trimming cut 0 bases from V and 5 bases from J; bases unmatched to any gene: 0. The CDR3 runs 13 residues. The CDR3 reads CASSLDRGDTQYF. The CDR3 DNA reads TGCGCCAGCAGCTTGGACAGGGGAGATACGCAGTATTTT.

The chain recombines TRBV7-8 with TRBJ2-5; D might be TRBD2 (6 bases). The CDR3 covers 16 residues. The V gene's germline CDR1 is SGHVS and CDR2 FQNEAQ. Trimming stripped 5 bases from V and 5 bases from J, with 21 bases between. The DNA for the CDR3 is TGTGCCAGCAGCCTCGGGGGAGCGGGTGGGGGGGAGACCCAGTACTTC. It codes for CASSLGGAGGGETQYF. The complete variable domain, with remaining parts taken from reference TRBV7-8 and TRBJ2-5, reads GAGVSQSPRYKVAKRGQDVALRCDPISGHVSLFWYQQALGQGPEFLTYFQNEAQLDKSGLPSDRFFAERPEGSVSTLKIQRTQQEDSAVYLCASSLGGAGGGETQYFGPGTRLLVL.

The rearrangement uses TRBV14 and TRBJ2-5; 9 nucleotides match TRBD2. This CDR3 contains 15 residues. The V segment lost 3 bases and the J segment 1 base; nucleotides outside the gene matches: 3. Looked up from germline, CDR1 is SGHDN and CDR2 is FVKESK. CDR3 region: CASSQASGTQETQYF. DNA of the CDR3: TGTGCCAGCAGCCAGGCTAGCGGGACCCAAGAGACCCAGTACTTC. The variable domain in full, completed from reference TRBV14 and TRBJ2-5, reads EAGVTQFPSHSVIEKGQTVTLRCDPISGHDNLYWYRRVMGKEIKFLLHFVKESKQDESGMPNNRFLAERTGGTYSTLKVQPAELEDSGVYFCASSQASGTQETQYFGPGTRLLVL.

In DNA form, the CDR3 reads TGTGCCAGCAGCTTAGAACGGGGGGAGAACACCGGGGAGCTGTTTTTT. Residues: CASSLERGENTGELFF. The chain is built from TRBV7-8 and TRBJ2-2, with 7 bases aligning to TRBD2. Germline-derived CDR1 and CDR2 are SGHVS and FQNEAQ. The J segment lost 1 base and the V segment lost 1 base, leaving 3 bases of the junction unmatched. The CDR3 runs 16 residues.

V is TRBV2 and J is TRBJ2-7; 8 positions match TRBD1. CDR3 size: 15 residues. CDR1 is SNHLY, CDR2 FYNNEI, per germline. Losses at the gene ends were 1 base for V and 6 bases for J; bases not matched to a gene: 8. In nucleotides, the CDR3 is TGTGCCAGCAGTGAAGGGCCAGGGGGCAGATCCGAGCAGTACTTC. As protein: CASSEGPGGRSEQYF. The complete variable domain, with remaining parts taken from reference TRBV2 and TRBJ2-7, reads EPEVTQTPSHQVTQMGQEVILRCVPISNHLYFYWYRQILGQKVEFLVSFYNNEISEKSEIFDDQFSVERPDGSNFTLKIRSTKLEDSAMYFCASSEGPGGRSEQYFGPGTRLTVT.